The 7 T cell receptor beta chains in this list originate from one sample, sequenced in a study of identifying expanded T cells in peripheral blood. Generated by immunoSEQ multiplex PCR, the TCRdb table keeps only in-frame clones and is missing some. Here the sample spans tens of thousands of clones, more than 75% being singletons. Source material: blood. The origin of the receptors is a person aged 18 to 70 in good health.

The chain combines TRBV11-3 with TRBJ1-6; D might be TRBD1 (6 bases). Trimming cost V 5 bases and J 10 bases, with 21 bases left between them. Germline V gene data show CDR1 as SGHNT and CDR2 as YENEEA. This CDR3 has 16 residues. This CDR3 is CASSPDLKGEGSPLHF. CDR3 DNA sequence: TGTGCCAGCAGCCCAGACCTCAAGGGGGAGGGCTCACCCCTCCACTTT.

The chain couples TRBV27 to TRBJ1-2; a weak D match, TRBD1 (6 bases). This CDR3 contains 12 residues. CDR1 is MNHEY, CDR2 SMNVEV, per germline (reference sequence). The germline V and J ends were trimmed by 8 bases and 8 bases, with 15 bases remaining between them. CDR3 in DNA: TGTGCCAGCGCCACAGGGTATCGAGGCTACACCTTC. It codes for CASATGYRGYTF.

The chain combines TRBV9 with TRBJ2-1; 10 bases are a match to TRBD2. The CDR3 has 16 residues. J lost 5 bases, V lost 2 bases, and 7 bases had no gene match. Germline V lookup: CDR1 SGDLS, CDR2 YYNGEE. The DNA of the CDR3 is TGTGCCAGCAGCGTTCGATTAGCGGGGGGCGACAATGAGCAGTTCTTC. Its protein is CASSVRLAGGDNEQFF.

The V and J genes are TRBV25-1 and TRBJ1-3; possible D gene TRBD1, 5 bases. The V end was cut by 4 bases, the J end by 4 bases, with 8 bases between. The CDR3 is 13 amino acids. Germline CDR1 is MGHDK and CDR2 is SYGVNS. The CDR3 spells CASSGGAGNTIYF. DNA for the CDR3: TGTGCCAGCAGTGGCGGGGCCGGAAACACCATATATTTT. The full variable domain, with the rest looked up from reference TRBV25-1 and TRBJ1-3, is EADIYQTPRYLVIGTGKKITLECSQTMGHDKMYWYQQDPGMELHLIHYSYGVNSTEKGDLSSESTVSRIRTEHFPLTLESARPSHTSQYLCASSGGAGNTIYFGEGSWLTVV.

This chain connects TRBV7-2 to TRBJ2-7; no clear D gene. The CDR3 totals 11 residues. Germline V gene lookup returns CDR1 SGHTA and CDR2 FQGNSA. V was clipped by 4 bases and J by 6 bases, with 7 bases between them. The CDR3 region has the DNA TGTGCCAGCAGCTCCGGTATCGAGCAGTACTTC. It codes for CASSSGIEQYF.

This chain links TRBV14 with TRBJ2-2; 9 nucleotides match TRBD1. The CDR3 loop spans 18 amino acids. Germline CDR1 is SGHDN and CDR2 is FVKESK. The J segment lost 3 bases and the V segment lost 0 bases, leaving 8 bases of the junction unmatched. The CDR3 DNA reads TGTGCCAGCAGCCAAGAGGGGCCCGGGACAGGGTACACCGGGGAGCTGTTTTTT. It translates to CASSQEGPGTGYTGELFF.

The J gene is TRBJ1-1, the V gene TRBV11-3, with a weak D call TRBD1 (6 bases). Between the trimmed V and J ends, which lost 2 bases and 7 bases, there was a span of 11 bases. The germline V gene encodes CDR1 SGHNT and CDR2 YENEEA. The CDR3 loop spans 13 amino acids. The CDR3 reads CASSLMRGREAFF. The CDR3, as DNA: TGTGCCAGCAGCTTAATGCGGGGGCGTGAAGCTTTCTTT.